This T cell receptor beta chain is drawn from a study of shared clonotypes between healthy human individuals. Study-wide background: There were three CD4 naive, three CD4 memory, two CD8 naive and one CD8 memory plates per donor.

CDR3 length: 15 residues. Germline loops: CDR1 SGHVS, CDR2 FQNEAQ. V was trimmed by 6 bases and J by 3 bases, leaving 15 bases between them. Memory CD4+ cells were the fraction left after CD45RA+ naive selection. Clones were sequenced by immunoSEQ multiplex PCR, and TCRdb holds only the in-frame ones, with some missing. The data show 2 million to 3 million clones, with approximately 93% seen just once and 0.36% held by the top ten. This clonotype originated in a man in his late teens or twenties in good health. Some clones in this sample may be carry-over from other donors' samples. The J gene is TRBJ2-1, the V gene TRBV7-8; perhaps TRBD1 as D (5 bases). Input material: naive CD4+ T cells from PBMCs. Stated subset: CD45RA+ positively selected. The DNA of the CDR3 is TGTGCCAGCAGGGCCCCCAGGGTAGGCTACAATGAGCAGTTCTTC. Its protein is CASRAPRVGYNEQFF.